The present T cell receptor (beta chain) was sequenced within a study of T cells in Graves' hyperthyroidism and ophthalmopathy. TCR beta CDR3 sequences were amplified from RNA transcripts. TCR CDR3 underwent first-round RT-PCR with the HTBI primer set. TCRdb analysed the multiplex PCR reads with MiXCR anew, one entry per CDR3 protein. The repertoire consists of about 46,000 distinct CDR3 sequences, with roughly 49% occurring once and the leading ten covering roughly 32%. Study conclusions and caveats: Most thyroid clonotypes expanded above 0.001 were also detected in blood.

This CDR3 is 13 amino acids long. Unmatched junction bases numbered 3, after V lost 5 bases and J lost 3 bases. The germline CDR1 and CDR2 sequences are SEHNR and FQNEAQ (reference sequence). Hyperthyroidism of Graves' type that showed no ophthalmopathy progression within 18 months was stable. Recently diagnosed hyperthyroidism of less than 2 months' duration affected patients aged 18 to 65. The diagnostic basis comprised clinical symptoms, serum thyroxine and TRAb, thyroid ultrasound and orbital computed tomography. This clonotype has a single count. The antigen remains undetermined. The source of this sequence is a woman in her forties or fifties with Graves' hyperthyroidism. The chain is built from TRBV7-9 and TRBJ2-7; 8 bases line up with TRBD1. The sequenced sample was peripheral blood or thyroid tissue (not recorded which). The chain's CDR3 is CASSVTGGYEQYF. The DNA of the CDR3 is TGTGCCAGCAGCGTAACAGGGGGCTACGAGCAGTACTTC. The whole variable domain, filled in from reference TRBV7-9 and TRBJ2-7, reads DTGVSQNPRHKITKRGQNVTFRCDPISEHNRLYWYRQTLGQGPEFLTYFQNEAQLEKSRLLSDRFSAERPKGSFSTLEIQRTEQGDSAMYLCASSVTGGYEQYFGPGTRLTVT.